A selection of T cell receptor beta chains follows, all from one sample in a study of immune evolution from preneoplasia to lung adenocarcinoma. Sequenced by immunoSEQ multiplex PCR; TCRdb stores in-frame clones only, minus some. The data contain tens of thousands of clones, around 74% of them singletons. The sequenced sample consisted of FFPE invasive lung adenocarcinoma tissue. The origin of the receptors is a person between 55 and 69 years old with lung adenocarcinoma. The CDR3 runs from the conserved cysteine through the conserved F or W. The D gene is left open where the match is weak. Clone size is stated in some rows and not others, as once, few, many or a class when expanded.

.	TRBJ2-3	TRBV5-4	TRBD2	TGTGCCAGCAGCGCCGGGACTAGCGGGAGGGCAGATACGCAGTATTTT	CASSAGTSGRADTQYF
.	TRBJ1-2	TRBV9	TRBD1	TGTGCCAGCAGACGGGACAGGGGCAATTATGGCTACACCTTC	CASRRDRGNYGYTF
.	TRBJ1-5	TRBV30	TRBD1	TGTGCCTGGAGGGGACAGTTAGGAGGACAGCCCCAGCATTTT	CAWRGQLGGQPQHF
.	TRBJ2-3	TRBV10-1	TRBD2	TGCGCCAGCAGTGATGGGGCTAGCGGAGCGGGAGGTACAGATACGCAGTATTTT	CASSDGASGAGGTDTQYF
.	TRBJ2-2	TRBV28	TRBD2	TGTGCCAGCACCGACCTCGGGACTAGCGGGAGTGTGCTGTTTTTT	CASTDLGTSGSVLFF
.	TRBJ2-7	TRBV11-2	TRBD2	TGTGCCAGCAGCTTATCCGGTCAACTAGCGGGAGGCAGAATGGAGCAGTACTTC	CASSLSGQLAGGRMEQYF
once	TRBJ2-2	TRBV30	TRBD2	TGTGCCGGGGTGGGAGGGAGTCTAAACACCGGGGAGCTGTTTTTT	CAGVGGSLNTGELFF
once	TRBJ2-1	TRBV30	.	TGTGCCTGGAGCAGGCGGGACTCCTACAATGAGCAGTTCTTC	CAWSRRDSYNEQFF
few	TRBJ2-7	TRBV6-6	.	TGTGCCAGCAGTCCCTCGGTCCTTATGGTTGGCGAGCAGTACTTC	CASSPSVLMVGEQYF
.	TRBJ2-7	TRBV5-1	.	TGCGCCAGCAGCGCCGTCCACTACGAGCAGTACTTC	CASSAVHYEQYF
.	TRBJ2-1	TRBV18	TRBD2	TGTGCCAGCTCACCTCGGGCGGGAGGAGGTTACAATGAGCAGTTCTTC	CASSPRAGGGYNEQFF
.	TRBJ2-7	TRBV6-5	TRBD1	TGTGCCAGCAGTCGACCAGGGGGCAACGAGCAGTACTTC	CASSRPGGNEQYF
.	TRBJ1-2	TRBV9	TRBD1	TGTGCCAGCAGCGTAGTAGGGGGCAACTATGGCTACACCTTC	CASSVVGGNYGYTF
once	TRBJ2-2	TRBV7-2	.	TGTGCCAGCAGCTCTTACACGAACACCGGGGAGCTGTTTTTT	CASSSYTNTGELFF
.	TRBJ1-1	TRBV9	.	TGTGCCAGCAGCGTAGCACGGAACACTGAAGCTTTCTTT	CASSVARNTEAFF
.	TRBJ2-5	TRBV28	.	TGTGCCAGCAGTTTAGCGGGGAGAGAGACCCAGTACTTC	CASSLAGRETQYF
few	TRBJ1-4	TRBV30	.	TGTGCCTGGAGGGAAACCGGGACAAGGGCTGGAGAAAAACTGTTTTTT	CAWRETGTRAGEKLFF
.	TRBJ2-3	TRBV4-2	TRBD2	TGTGCCACCATGGGCGGTTCGGCTAGCGGGAGTGATGATACGCAGTATTTT	CATMGGSASGSDDTQYF
.	TRBJ1-5	TRBV7-9	TRBD1	TGTGCCAGCAGCTCCACGGACAGGGGTTTAAATCAGCCCCAGCATTTT	CASSSTDRGLNQPQHF
.	TRBJ2-7	TRBV7-8	TRBD1	TGTGCCAGCAGTCGGACAGGAAAGTTTAACTACGAGCAGTACTTC	CASSRTGKFNYEQYF
.	TRBJ2-7	TRBV5-1	.	TGCGCCAGCAGCTTGGAGGTTTACGAGCAGTACTTC	CASSLEVYEQYF
.	TRBJ2-7	TRBV5-6	TRBD1	TGTGCCAGCAGCGGGACAGATTATTCCTACGAGCAGTACTTC	CASSGTDYSYEQYF
.	TRBJ2-2	TRBV7-9	.	TGTGCCAGCAGCTTAGTACAGAATTCGAACACCGGGGAGCTGTTTTTT	CASSLVQNSNTGELFF
few	TRBJ2-7	TRBV18	.	TGTGCCAGCTCTCCCGCGAGCTCCTACGAGCAGTACTTC	CASSPASSYEQYF
few	TRBJ1-2	TRBV6-4	TRBD1	TGTGCCAGCAGTGCAGGACAGGGGCGAAGCTATGGCTACACCTTC	CASSAGQGRSYGYTF
.	TRBJ1-5	TRBV28	.	TGTGCCAGCAGTCCACAGACGGGAAATCAGCCCCAGCATTTT	CASSPQTGNQPQHF
.	TRBJ2-7	TRBV5-1	.	TGCGCCAGCAGCGGTGGTTACGAGCAGTACTTC	CASSGGYEQYF
once	TRBJ2-7	TRBV6-6	TRBD2	TGTGCCAGCACGCGGCTAGCGGTCGACGAGCAGTACTTC	CASTRLAVDEQYF
.	TRBJ1-4	TRBV9	.	TGTGCCAGCAGCGCGTGGGGGTCTAATGAAAAACTGTTTTTT	CASSAWGSNEKLFF
once	TRBJ2-1	TRBV6-6	.	TGTGCCAGCAGTTACGGGAATGAGCAGTTCTTC	CASSYGNEQFF
.	TRBJ2-2	TRBV5-1	TRBD1	TGCGCCAGCAGCTTGGCCTGGGGGACAGGGCAGACCGGGGAGCTGTTTTTT	CASSLAWGTGQTGELFF
.	TRBJ2-1	TRBV7-8	TRBD2	TGTGCCAGCAGCGCCGGGTGGGGGACTAACCATTTCTTC	CASSAGWGTNHFF
.	TRBJ1-1	TRBV5-4	.	TGTGCCAGCAGCGCGATACAGGATCCCAGGGCTTTCTTT	CASSAIQDPRAFF
few	TRBJ2-7	TRBV9	.	TGTGCCAGCAGCTCCACGGGGTTCGCCACCTACGAGCAGTACTTC	CASSSTGFATYEQYF
.	TRBJ2-3	TRBV30	.	TGTGCCTGGGACAGATCCACCGATACGCAGTATTTT	CAWDRSTDTQYF